Shown below are 31 T cell receptor beta chains from a single sample sequenced in a study of PD-1 blockade in classical Hodgkin lymphoma. Sequencing was performed with immunoSEQ multiplex PCR; in TCRdb, only in-frame clones are kept and a portion is missing. In the table there are 100,000 or so clones, about 89% of which are singletons. With no exception, relapse followed autologous stem cell transplantation in all patients, and brentuximab vedotin exposure varied. The sequences come from peripheral blood mononuclear cells (PBMCs), collected before the second cycle of nivolumab. The receptors originated from a human donor with classical Hodgkin lymphoma.

This chain connects TRBV7-2 to TRBJ2-1; D is possibly TRBD2 (6 bases). Germline CDR1 is SGHTA and CDR2 is FQGNSA. This CDR3 comprises 14 residues. V lost 3 bases and J 6 bases, leaving 12 bases between the germline ends. CDR3 region: CASSFTSIFNEQFF. The CDR3 coding sequence is TGTGCCAGCAGCTTCACTAGCATATTCAATGAGCAGTTCTTC.

V usage is TRBV19 and J usage is TRBJ1-1; maybe TRBD1 (5 bases). V lost 6 bases and J lost 0, with 14 bases in between. The germline CDR1 and CDR2 sequences are LNHDA and SQIVND (reference sequence). The CDR3 runs to 15 residues. The CDR3 region has the DNA TGTGCCAGTAGCCCGGGGGGGAGACTGAACACTGAAGCTTTCTTT. This codes for CASSPGGRLNTEAFF.

To note about this clone: Being one base from a much bigger clone, this may be a read error. The chain links TRBV5-4 to TRBJ1-2; 7 bases are shared with TRBD1. The CDR3 consists of 13 residues. Germline CDR1 SGHNT, CDR2 YYREEE (reference sequence). The trim removed 0 bases at V and 5 bases at J, leaving 1 base unmatched. The CDR3 loop is CASSLEQGYGYTF. The CDR3 bases are TGTGCCAGCAGCTTGGAACAGGGGTATGGCTACACCTTC.

J is TRBJ1-2 and V is TRBV19; 10 nucleotides agree with TRBD1. CDR1 and CDR2 (germline): LNHDA, SQIVND (reference sequence). The CDR3 extends over 13 amino acids. After removal of 10 bases from V and 4 bases from J, the junction contained 6 bases not matched to a gene. CDR3 residues: CATWTGGSYGYTF. For the CDR3, the DNA is TGTGCCACTTGGACAGGGGGAAGCTATGGCTACACCTTC.

The chain recombines TRBV9 with TRBJ2-1, with D unresolved. The CDR3 consists of 15 residues. Trimming shortened V by 4 bases and J by 5 bases, and 16 bases separated the two germline ends. Germline CDR1 and CDR2: SGDLS and YYNGEE. CDR3 residues: CASSPYSKGNNEQFF. For the CDR3, the DNA is TGTGCCAGCAGCCCTTACTCGAAGGGTAACAATGAGCAGTTCTTC.

This sequence joins TRBV18 and TRBJ1-4; D gene uncertain. The V end lost 3 bases, the J end lost 3 bases, and 11 bases lay between the germline ends. This CDR3 is built from 15 residues. CDR1 KGHSH and CDR2 LQKENI come from the germline V gene. CDR3 sequence reads: CASSPQTTPNEKLFF. DNA for the CDR3: TGTGCCAGCTCACCTCAGACAACACCTAATGAAAAACTGTTTTTT.

The genes are TRBV19 and TRBJ2-1; TRBD2 matches 9 bases. This CDR3 contains 16 residues. J was trimmed by 8 bases and V by 1 base; bases with no gene match: 9. Germline V gives CDR1 LNHDA, CDR2 SQIVND (reference sequence). DNA for the CDR3: TGTGCCAGTAGTATAGGGCTAGCGGGGAGCGGGTATGAGCAGTTCTTC. Translation: CASSIGLAGSGYEQFF.

This chain links TRBV29-1 with TRBJ1-2; D gene uncertain. V gave up 4 bases and J gave up 5 bases, with 8 bases separating them. The CDR3 consists of 11 residues. Germline-derived CDR1 and CDR2 are SQVTM and ANQGSEA. CDR3 bases: TGCAGCGTTGCTTGGGGATATGGCTACACCTTC. Translating it yields CSVAWGYGYTF.

CDR3 nucleotide sequence: TGTGCCAGCAGCGTAGAGACAGGGGTAGGAGATACGCAGTATTTT. Translated, it gives CASSVETGVGDTQYF. The rearrangement uses TRBV9 and TRBJ2-3; 8 bases map to TRBD1. Germline V gene sequence: CDR1 SGDLS, CDR2 YYNGEE. This CDR3 has 15 residues. J gave up 5 bases and V 0 bases, and 5 bases lay outside the gene matches.

The chain uses TRBV18 and TRBJ2-7, with D perhaps TRBD2 (6 bases). CDR3 length: 14 amino acids. Germline loops: CDR1 KGHSH, CDR2 LQKENI. Trimming took 3 bases from V and 2 from J, leaving 11 bases between them. The CDR3 here is CASSPGTSTYEQYF. Here the CDR3 DNA reads TGTGCCAGCTCACCCGGGACTTCAACCTACGAGCAGTACTTC.

The chain links TRBV19 to TRBJ2-1; 10 bases align to TRBD2. Germline loops: CDR1 LNHDA, CDR2 SQIVND (reference sequence). The CDR3 covers 18 residues. The V segment lost 4 bases and the J segment 0 bases; nucleotides outside the gene matches: 9. The CDR3 DNA reads as TGTGCCAGTAGTACCGCCGGACTAGCGGTGAGCTCCTACAATGAGCAGTTCTTC. Translation gives CASSTAGLAVSSYNEQFF.

The chain is built from TRBV7-9 and TRBJ1-2; 7 nucleotides align to TRBD1. The CDR3 extends over 16 amino acids. V dropped 4 bases and J dropped 5; count of bases not matched to a gene: 13. CDR1 and CDR2 (germline): SEHNR, FQNEAQ (reference sequence). The CDR3 sequence is CASSSQLGQAAYGYTF. The CDR3 nucleotides read TGTGCCAGCAGCTCACAGCTTGGACAGGCGGCTTATGGCTACACCTTC.

The rearrangement joins TRBV5-4 to TRBJ2-5, with D perhaps TRBD1 or TRBD2 (7 bases each). Germline CDR1 SGHNT, CDR2 YYREEE (reference sequence). The CDR3 has 16 residues. Trimming stripped 4 bases from V and 2 bases from J, with 18 bases between. CDR3 bases: TGTGCCAGCAGCCCCAGGGGGGGGAGGACTCAAGAGACCCAGTACTTC. This translates into CASSPRGGRTQETQYF.

For the CDR3, the DNA is TGTGCCGGGATCTCGACAGTCAACTATGGCTACACCTTC. Protein product: CAGISTVNYGYTF. This chain links TRBV6-6 with TRBJ1-2; D may be TRBD1 (5 bases). The V and J ends lost 11 bases and 2 bases respectively, with 15 bases between them. CDR3 size: 13 residues. Per germline, CDR1 MNHNY and CDR2 SVGAGI (reference sequence).

The chain combines TRBV18 with TRBJ2-1; 10 nucleotides line up with TRBD1. The CDR3 totals 16 residues. CDR1 and CDR2 from the germline V gene are KGHSH and LQKENI. V shed 2 bases and J 6 bases; nucleotides not matched to a gene: 7. CDR3 sequence reads: CASSPTQDRGFNEQFF. The CDR3 nucleotides are TGTGCCAGCTCACCAACTCAGGACAGGGGGTTCAATGAGCAGTTCTTC.

The genes are TRBV30 and TRBJ2-5; D tentatively fits TRBD1 or TRBD2 (6 bases each). Trimming stripped 2 bases from V and 4 bases from J, with 11 bases between. The CDR3 totals 13 residues. Germline lookup yields CDR1 GTSNPN and CDR2 SVGIG (reference sequence). The CDR3 DNA reads TGTGCCTGGAGTAGGGGGGACCCAGAGACCCAGTACTTC. This encodes CAWSRGDPETQYF.

This clone appeared once. The chain links TRBV14 to TRBJ1-2; D gene unclear. The germline V gene has CDR1 SGHDN and CDR2 FVKESK. The CDR3 runs 15 residues. Trimming took 4 bases from V and 3 from J, leaving 15 bases between them. Here the CDR3 DNA reads TGTGCCAGCAGCCCATTAAGGGCGGACTACTATGGCTACACCTTC. Encoded protein: CASSPLRADYYGYTF. Combining the CDR3 with reference TRBV14 and TRBJ1-2 gives the whole variable domain EAGVTQFPSHSVIEKGQTVTLRCDPISGHDNLYWYRRVMGKEIKFLLHFVKESKQDESGMPNNRFLAERTGGTYSTLKVQPAELEDSGVYFCASSPLRADYYGYTFGSGTRLTVV.

This chain uses TRBV5-1 with TRBJ2-2; D gene ambiguous. CDR3 size: 15 residues. CDR1 SGHRS and CDR2 YFSETQ come from the germline V gene. Deletions cut 0 bases from V and 2 bases from J, with 8 bases between. The CDR3 region is CASSLGTLNTGELFF. The CDR3 nucleotides are TGCGCCAGCAGCTTGGGCACCCTAAACACCGGGGAGCTGTTTTTT.

The chain uses TRBV15 and TRBJ2-7; D is ambiguous. V was shortened by 3 bases and J by 3 bases, with 12 bases between the two germline ends. This CDR3 has 14 amino acids. Germline assignment: CDR1 LNHNV and CDR2 YYDKDF (reference sequence). The CDR3 nucleotides read TGTGCCACCAGCAGGCTTTCGACGGTCTACGAGCAGTACTTC. This sequence encodes CATSRLSTVYEQYF.

The chain is built from TRBV21-1 and TRBJ2-7; the D call in the table, TRBD2, was not verified against the DNA. TRBV21-1 is tagged as a pseudogene. The CDR3 totals 17 residues. Here the CDR3 reads CASSKRGNSGGAHEQYF. DNA for the CDR3: TGTGCCAGCAGCAAAAGGGGAAATAGCGGGGGGGCGCACGAGCAGTACTTC.

This chain links TRBV10-3 with TRBJ2-5, with 11 bases lining up with TRBD2. CDR3 size: 16 residues. In germline, CDR1 is ENHRY, CDR2 SYGVKD. With 6 bases clipped from V and 2 bases from J, the junction kept 8 bases outside the gene matches. CDR3 nucleotides: TGTGCCATCAGGGACCCTAGCGGGGGGTCACAAGAGACCCAGTACTTC. It translates to CAIRDPSGGSQETQYF.

V usage is TRBV4-2 and J usage is TRBJ1-2; no firm D call. Per the germline V gene, CDR1 is LGHNA and CDR2 is YNFKEQ. The CDR3 covers 14 residues. Trimming stripped 5 bases from V and 6 bases from J, with 16 bases between. The CDR3 region has the DNA TGTGCCAGCAGCTCCCCCGGGTCGGCGGATGGCTACACCTTC. It specifies CASSSPGSADGYTF.

V is TRBV5-1 and J is TRBJ2-3, with D tentatively TRBD2 (5 bases). V was clipped by 2 bases and J by 1 base, with 14 bases between them. CDR3 length: 16 residues. The V gene's germline CDR1 is SGHRS and CDR2 YFSETQ. The CDR3 spells CASSFSSGAGTDTQYF. The CDR3 DNA reads TGCGCCAGCAGCTTTTCAAGCGGAGCCGGCACAGATACGCAGTATTTT. Full variable domain (rest looked up from reference TRBV5-1 and TRBJ2-3): KAGVTQTPRYLIKTRGQQVTLSCSPISGHRSVSWYQQTPGQGLQFLFEYFSETQRNKGNFPGRFSGRQFSNSRSEMNVSTLELGDSALYLCASSFSSGAGTDTQYFGPGTRLTVL.

The J gene is TRBJ2-7, the V gene TRBV11-2; no firm D call. The CDR3 contains 12 residues. V was cut by 5 bases and J by 0 bases, with 5 bases left in between. The germline gives CDR1 SGHAT, CDR2 FQNNGV. CDR3 residues: CASSLNSYEQYF. The CDR3 coding sequence is TGTGCCAGCAGCCTCAACTCCTACGAGCAGTACTTC.

V and J are TRBV5-6 and TRBJ2-2; D may correspond to TRBD1 or TRBD2 (5 bases each). The CDR3 has 16 amino acids. The germline V gene has CDR1 SGHDT and CDR2 YYEEEE. Deletions cut 1 base from V and 0 bases from J, with 10 bases between. As DNA, the CDR3 is TGTGCCAGCAGCTTGTTTCGGGACGCGAACACCGGGGAGCTGTTTTTT. Translated: CASSLFRDANTGELFF.

The count of this clone is one. CDR3 DNA sequence: TGCGCCAGCAGCCAAGCCCAAGGAGATACGCAGTATTTT. Amino acids: CASSQAQGDTQYF. V and J are TRBV4-3 and TRBJ2-3; no definite D call. CDR1 and CDR2 (germline): LGHNA, YSLEER. The CDR3 is 13 amino acids. V lost 1 base, J lost 5 bases, and 7 bases lay in between.

This sequence joins TRBV7-6 and TRBJ2-3, with D tentatively TRBD1 or TRBD2 (6 bases each). The CDR3 covers 16 residues. Germline CDR1 and CDR2: SGHVS and FNYEAQ. V lost 5 bases to trimming and J lost 2 bases, with 17 bases between them. The CDR3 sequence is CASSPRFRGPTDTQYF. In nucleotides, the CDR3 is TGTGCCAGCAGCCCCCGGTTTCGGGGGCCCACAGATACGCAGTATTTT.

The chain links TRBV11-3 to TRBJ2-5; 9 bases agree with TRBD1. Germline CDR1 and CDR2: SGHNT and YENEEA. The ends lost 4 bases at V and 7 bases at J; junction bases unmatched: 4. The CDR3 length is 13 residues. This chain's CDR3 is CASSWDREATQYF. The CDR3 DNA sequence: TGTGCCAGCAGCTGGGACAGGGAAGCGACCCAGTACTTC.

CDR3 sequence (DNA): TGTGCCAGCAGCCGCCTCCCCCTAGCGGGGGAGTGGTTCTTC. Translation: CASSRLPLAGEWFF. The gene calls are TRBV14 and TRBJ2-1; 10 bases line up with TRBD2. This CDR3 region has 14 residues. J was trimmed by 15 bases and V by 4 bases; bases with no gene match: 12. CDR1 is SGHDN and CDR2 is FVKESK in the germline V gene.

This rearrangement joins TRBV27 to TRBJ2-7; D is unclear. The CDR3 is 14 amino acids. V gave up 3 bases and J gave up 1 base, with 10 bases separating them. CDR1 and CDR2 (germline): MNHEY, SMNVEV (reference sequence). CDR3 coding DNA: TGTGCCAGCAGTTTGGGGTCCCATTCCTACGAGCAGTACTTC. The encoded protein is CASSLGSHSYEQYF.

The CDR3 sequence is CASSDQRGYTGELFF. The CDR3 DNA sequence: TGTGCCAGCAGCGATCAGAGGGGGTACACCGGGGAGCTGTTTTTT. The V call is TRBV11-3, the J call TRBJ2-2; D possibly corresponds to TRBD1 (6 bases). Germline CDR1 is SGHNT and CDR2 is YENEEA. V lost 5 bases and J 3 bases, leaving 13 bases between the germline ends. The length of the CDR3 is 15 residues.